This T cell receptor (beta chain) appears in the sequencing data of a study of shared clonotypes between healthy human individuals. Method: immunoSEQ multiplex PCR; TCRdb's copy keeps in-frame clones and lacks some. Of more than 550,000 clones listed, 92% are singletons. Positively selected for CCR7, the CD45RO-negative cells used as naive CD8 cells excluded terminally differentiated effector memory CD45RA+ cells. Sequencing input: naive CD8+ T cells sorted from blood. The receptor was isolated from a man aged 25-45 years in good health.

The CDR3 sequence is CASSPSVRPATNEKLFF. The DNA for the CDR3 is TGTGCCAGCAGCCCGTCCGTCCGCCCTGCAACTAATGAAAAACTGTTTTTT. The chain links TRBV7-9 to TRBJ1-4; D call uncertain. The CDR3 spans 17 residues. V gave up 5 bases and J gave up 0 bases, with 16 bases separating them. Germline CDR1 reads SEHNR; CDR2 reads FQNEAQ (reference sequence). The full variable domain, rest sourced from reference TRBV7-9 and TRBJ1-4, is DTGVSQNPRHKITKRGQNVTFRCDPISEHNRLYWYRQTLGQGPEFLTYFQNEAQLEKSRLLSDRFSAERPKGSFSTLEIQRTEQGDSAMYLCASSPSVRPATNEKLFFGSGTQLSVL.